The TCR beta chain under discussion was sequenced for a study of immune evolution from preneoplasia to lung adenocarcinoma (dated by TCRdb to the early 2020s). For the wider study: Immune contexture across lung adenocarcinoma precursors and invasive adenocarcinoma was profiled using immune gene expression, TCR sequencing and multiplex immunofluorescence. TCR sequencing data came from approximately 51 patients. POLYSOLVER was used to infer Class I HLA alleles from exome data, while LOHHLA was used to detect allele-specific HLA loss. The overall cohort comprised 40 to 55 patients with pulmonary nodules who underwent surgical resection. The immune data were integrated with whole exome sequencing and methylation data obtained from the same cohort of nodules. Resected precursor lesions (AAH, AIS, MIA) and invasive adenocarcinomas were compared with paired morphologically normal lung tissue. Sample size was determined by specimen availability and not by a prior power calculation. According to the study, about 100 samples were used for TCR sequencing. Summary of the overall study and its limitations: Normal lung had the highest top T cell clone frequencies, which appeared to decline progressively from AAH through AIS, MIA and invasive adenocarcinoma. The findings rested on association rather than direct causation, and larger cohorts with long-term follow-up and longitudinal biopsies were considered necessary. Because every patient came from Japan and China, how well the results apply to Western populations was uncertain. The highest clonality was observed in normal lung, whereas higher T cell density and diversity but lower clonality appeared to be present in later-stage lesions.

Using the immunoSEQ hsTCRbeta Kit, TCR beta CDR3 regions were sequenced from DNA. As for how the authors treated the data: The ImmunoSEQ Analyzer was used to analyse the TCR sequencing data. T cell clonality was calculated on productive rearrangements as 1 minus Pielou's evenness. To measure T cell diversity, the inverse Simpson index was applied to productive templates. T cell density was defined as TCR beta template counts normalized to usable DNA, with usable DNA estimated by amplification and sequencing of housekeeping genes. Two-sided Kruskal-Wallis tests were used to compare TCR metrics between histologic stages. What TCRdb holds here is the immuneACCESS table cut down to in-frame rearrangements. Part of the clones is not present; checked against another copy, under half of the missing clones reflect an unresolved V gene, and the others are unexplained. V, J and clone size were drawn from that table, and D and trimming were deduced from the DNA. This sample lists about 2,000 clones; 85% were detected once. Of the sample, 15% to 25% is held by the ten largest clones.

Worth noting for this clone: Its antigen is not yet known. Base quality data are lacking; no much larger clone is found one base away.

Between about 2013 and 2017, the patients underwent resection in either Japan or China. Two lung cancer pathologists independently confirmed the histologic diagnosis of each case on H&E slides. FFPE tissue was used for DNA isolation with the AllPrep DNA/RNA FFPE Kit. Taken from cysteine to phenylalanine, the CDR3 has 11 residues. Only the CDR3 region is kept as DNA, spanning 33 bases read in frame from base 1. From a lookup of the germline V gene (reference sequence), CDR1 and CDR2 are SEHNR and FQNEAQ. V loses 5 bases of germline sequence and J loses 10 bases, and the interval between the two ends is 9 bases.

Recombination joined TRBV7-9 with TRBJ2-1, with an unclear D gene assignment. Input material: FFPE adjacent normal lung tissue. The TCR sequence derives from a person aged 55-85 years with lung adenocarcinoma. The CDR3 here reads CASSALVEQFF. The sequenced DNA is TGTGCCAGCAGCGCTCTAGTGGAGCAGTTCTTC.